The clone carrying this TCR beta chain was detected only a few times. Its matching antigen is unknown. The data stem from a study of cytotoxic CD8 clonotypes in ibrutinib-treated CLL. The method was immunoSEQ multiplex PCR; TCRdb's version includes in-frame clones alone and lacks a portion of them. The sample holds some 300,000 clones; roughly 80% are singletons and the top ten take 6.5% to 8%. Per the germline V gene, CDR1 is SGHTA and CDR2 is FQGTGA. V was trimmed by 5 bases and J by 1 base, leaving 6 bases between them. CDR3 length: 14 residues. Study-level results: Starting clonality was above that of age-matched healthy donors and tracked circulating CD8+ T-cell counts.

This clonotype was obtained from a human donor with chronic lymphocytic leukemia. Sample: PBMCs, taken before ibrutinib treatment. The chain couples TRBV7-3 to TRBJ2-6, with D unresolved. CDR3 region: CASSLTSGANVLTF. The CDR3 DNA sequence: TGTGCCAGCAGCCTTACTTCTGGGGCCAACGTCCTGACTTTC.